The rows below give T cell receptor beta chains drawn from one sample of a study of T cell changes during pregnancy in multiple sclerosis. Generated by immunoSEQ multiplex PCR, the TCRdb table keeps only in-frame clones and is missing some. Altogether over 45,000 clones are present, 75% to 90% being singletons, with the ten largest covering approximately 1.7%. Here the sequenced sample was peripheral blood, taken after pregnancy. The receptors stem from a female donor with multiple sclerosis, enrolled in a pregnancy study. The CDR3 runs from the conserved cysteine through the conserved F or W. D genes are given only for firm matches. Size is omitted from some rows. Given values are once, few, many or a class for expanded clones.

CASSLTTRILDTQYF | TGCGCCAGCAGCCTAACGACACGGATTCTAGATACGCAGTATTTT | TRBJ2-3 | NA | NA | TRBV4-1
CASSQLAGDYNEQFF | TGTGCCAGCTCGCAACTAGCGGGGGACTACAATGAGCAGTTCTTC | TRBJ2-1 | NA | TRBD2 | TRBV18
CASSFNSNQPQHF | TGTGCCAGCAGCTTTAACTCCAATCAGCCCCAGCATTTT | TRBJ1-5 | NA | NA | TRBV12-1
CASRAGPNTDTQYF | TGCGCCTCCCGGGCGGGACCCAACACAGATACGCAGTATTTT | TRBJ2-3 | NA | NA | TRBV10-2
CASSQDPGVLTGELFF | TGCGCCAGCAGCCAAGATCCAGGTGTGTTAACCGGGGAGCTGTTTTTT | TRBJ2-2 | NA | NA | TRBV4-3
CASSLVQGLWQPQHF | TGTGCCAGCAGTTTAGTCCAGGGCTTGTGGCAGCCCCAGCATTTT | TRBJ1-5 | NA | NA | TRBV28
CASSLSGGLDTQYF | TGTGCCAGCAGCCTGAGCGGGGGCTTAGATACGCAGTATTTT | TRBJ2-3 | once | TRBD2 | TRBV9
CASSLKGVLSTGELFF | TGTGCCAGCAGCTTAAAGGGGGTTCTTAGTACCGGGGAGCTGTTTTTT | TRBJ2-2 | NA | NA | TRBV7-9
CAISHRDGYGYTF | TGTGCCATCAGCCACAGGGATGGCTATGGCTACACCTTC | TRBJ1-2 | NA | NA | TRBV10-3
CASSEADRYTEAFF | TGTGCCAGCAGTGAAGCGGACAGATACACTGAAGCTTTCTTT | TRBJ1-1 | NA | NA | TRBV6-1